This section outlines one T cell receptor (beta chain) sequence together with its context. The CDR3 contains 13 residues. V was trimmed by 3 bases and J by 0 bases, leaving 5 bases between them. Per the germline V gene, CDR1 is MNHNS and CDR2 is SASEGT. TCRdb ran MiXCR on the RT-PCR reads and lists one entry per CDR3 protein. The repertoire includes around 700,000 distinct CDR3 sequences, 12% to 15% of them detected once, and about 3.6% sits in the top ten. The sample was memory CD4+ T cells from blood. This clonotype originated in a female donor in good health, serving as a healthy control. The chain is built from TRBV6-1 and TRBJ1-2; D remains unclear. This CDR3 is CASSDSANYGYTF. The CDR3 DNA is TGTGCCAGCAGTGACTCAGCTAACTATGGCTACACCTTC.